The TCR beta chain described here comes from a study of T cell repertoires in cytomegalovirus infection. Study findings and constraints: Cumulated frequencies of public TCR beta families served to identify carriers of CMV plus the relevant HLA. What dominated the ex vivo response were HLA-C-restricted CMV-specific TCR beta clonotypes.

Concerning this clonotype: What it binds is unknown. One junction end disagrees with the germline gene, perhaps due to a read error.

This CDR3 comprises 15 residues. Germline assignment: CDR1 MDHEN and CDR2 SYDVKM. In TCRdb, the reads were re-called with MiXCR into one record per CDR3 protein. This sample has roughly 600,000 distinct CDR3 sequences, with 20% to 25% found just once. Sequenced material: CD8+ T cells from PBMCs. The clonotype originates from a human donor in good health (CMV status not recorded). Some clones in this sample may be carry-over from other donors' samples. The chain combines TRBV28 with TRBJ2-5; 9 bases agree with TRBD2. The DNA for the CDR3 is TGTGCCAGTCTCGTTGGGCTAGCGGGGTCAGAGATCCAGTACTTC. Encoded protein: CASLVGLAGSEIQYF.